These 2 T cell receptor beta chains were all obtained from the same sample, sequenced in a study of blood T cell repertoires in COVID-19. TCRdb keeps only in-frame clones here, not all; method: immunoSEQ multiplex PCR. Among 200,000 to 300,000 clones, 85% to 90% were seen once, and the ten largest hold approximately 9.5%. Sample: PBMCs or T cells enriched from blood (not recorded which). These receptor sequences come from a man in his forties or fifties who had recovered from COVID-19.

The V call is TRBV6-5, the J call TRBJ2-2, with D perhaps matching TRBD2 (5 bases). V shed 2 bases and J shed 4 bases, with 14 bases lying between them. There are 16 residues in the CDR3. Germline CDR1 MNHEY, CDR2 SVGAGI. The DNA of the CDR3 is TGTGCCAGCAGTTACGGGCAACACCGGGGCACCGGGGAGCTGTTTTTT. Translating gives CASSYGQHRGTGELFF.

With regard to this clone: At one end, the junction sequence differs from germline, possibly due to a read error. The rearrangement links TRBV10-2 to TRBJ1-2; TRBD1 matches 9 bases. CDR1 and CDR2 from the germline V gene are WSHSY and SAAADI. The CDR3 is 15 amino acids. The CDR3 here is CASSQGTGYNHGYTF. The CDR3 nucleotides read TGCGCCAGCAGCCAAGGGACAGGGTATAACCATGGCTACACCTTC.